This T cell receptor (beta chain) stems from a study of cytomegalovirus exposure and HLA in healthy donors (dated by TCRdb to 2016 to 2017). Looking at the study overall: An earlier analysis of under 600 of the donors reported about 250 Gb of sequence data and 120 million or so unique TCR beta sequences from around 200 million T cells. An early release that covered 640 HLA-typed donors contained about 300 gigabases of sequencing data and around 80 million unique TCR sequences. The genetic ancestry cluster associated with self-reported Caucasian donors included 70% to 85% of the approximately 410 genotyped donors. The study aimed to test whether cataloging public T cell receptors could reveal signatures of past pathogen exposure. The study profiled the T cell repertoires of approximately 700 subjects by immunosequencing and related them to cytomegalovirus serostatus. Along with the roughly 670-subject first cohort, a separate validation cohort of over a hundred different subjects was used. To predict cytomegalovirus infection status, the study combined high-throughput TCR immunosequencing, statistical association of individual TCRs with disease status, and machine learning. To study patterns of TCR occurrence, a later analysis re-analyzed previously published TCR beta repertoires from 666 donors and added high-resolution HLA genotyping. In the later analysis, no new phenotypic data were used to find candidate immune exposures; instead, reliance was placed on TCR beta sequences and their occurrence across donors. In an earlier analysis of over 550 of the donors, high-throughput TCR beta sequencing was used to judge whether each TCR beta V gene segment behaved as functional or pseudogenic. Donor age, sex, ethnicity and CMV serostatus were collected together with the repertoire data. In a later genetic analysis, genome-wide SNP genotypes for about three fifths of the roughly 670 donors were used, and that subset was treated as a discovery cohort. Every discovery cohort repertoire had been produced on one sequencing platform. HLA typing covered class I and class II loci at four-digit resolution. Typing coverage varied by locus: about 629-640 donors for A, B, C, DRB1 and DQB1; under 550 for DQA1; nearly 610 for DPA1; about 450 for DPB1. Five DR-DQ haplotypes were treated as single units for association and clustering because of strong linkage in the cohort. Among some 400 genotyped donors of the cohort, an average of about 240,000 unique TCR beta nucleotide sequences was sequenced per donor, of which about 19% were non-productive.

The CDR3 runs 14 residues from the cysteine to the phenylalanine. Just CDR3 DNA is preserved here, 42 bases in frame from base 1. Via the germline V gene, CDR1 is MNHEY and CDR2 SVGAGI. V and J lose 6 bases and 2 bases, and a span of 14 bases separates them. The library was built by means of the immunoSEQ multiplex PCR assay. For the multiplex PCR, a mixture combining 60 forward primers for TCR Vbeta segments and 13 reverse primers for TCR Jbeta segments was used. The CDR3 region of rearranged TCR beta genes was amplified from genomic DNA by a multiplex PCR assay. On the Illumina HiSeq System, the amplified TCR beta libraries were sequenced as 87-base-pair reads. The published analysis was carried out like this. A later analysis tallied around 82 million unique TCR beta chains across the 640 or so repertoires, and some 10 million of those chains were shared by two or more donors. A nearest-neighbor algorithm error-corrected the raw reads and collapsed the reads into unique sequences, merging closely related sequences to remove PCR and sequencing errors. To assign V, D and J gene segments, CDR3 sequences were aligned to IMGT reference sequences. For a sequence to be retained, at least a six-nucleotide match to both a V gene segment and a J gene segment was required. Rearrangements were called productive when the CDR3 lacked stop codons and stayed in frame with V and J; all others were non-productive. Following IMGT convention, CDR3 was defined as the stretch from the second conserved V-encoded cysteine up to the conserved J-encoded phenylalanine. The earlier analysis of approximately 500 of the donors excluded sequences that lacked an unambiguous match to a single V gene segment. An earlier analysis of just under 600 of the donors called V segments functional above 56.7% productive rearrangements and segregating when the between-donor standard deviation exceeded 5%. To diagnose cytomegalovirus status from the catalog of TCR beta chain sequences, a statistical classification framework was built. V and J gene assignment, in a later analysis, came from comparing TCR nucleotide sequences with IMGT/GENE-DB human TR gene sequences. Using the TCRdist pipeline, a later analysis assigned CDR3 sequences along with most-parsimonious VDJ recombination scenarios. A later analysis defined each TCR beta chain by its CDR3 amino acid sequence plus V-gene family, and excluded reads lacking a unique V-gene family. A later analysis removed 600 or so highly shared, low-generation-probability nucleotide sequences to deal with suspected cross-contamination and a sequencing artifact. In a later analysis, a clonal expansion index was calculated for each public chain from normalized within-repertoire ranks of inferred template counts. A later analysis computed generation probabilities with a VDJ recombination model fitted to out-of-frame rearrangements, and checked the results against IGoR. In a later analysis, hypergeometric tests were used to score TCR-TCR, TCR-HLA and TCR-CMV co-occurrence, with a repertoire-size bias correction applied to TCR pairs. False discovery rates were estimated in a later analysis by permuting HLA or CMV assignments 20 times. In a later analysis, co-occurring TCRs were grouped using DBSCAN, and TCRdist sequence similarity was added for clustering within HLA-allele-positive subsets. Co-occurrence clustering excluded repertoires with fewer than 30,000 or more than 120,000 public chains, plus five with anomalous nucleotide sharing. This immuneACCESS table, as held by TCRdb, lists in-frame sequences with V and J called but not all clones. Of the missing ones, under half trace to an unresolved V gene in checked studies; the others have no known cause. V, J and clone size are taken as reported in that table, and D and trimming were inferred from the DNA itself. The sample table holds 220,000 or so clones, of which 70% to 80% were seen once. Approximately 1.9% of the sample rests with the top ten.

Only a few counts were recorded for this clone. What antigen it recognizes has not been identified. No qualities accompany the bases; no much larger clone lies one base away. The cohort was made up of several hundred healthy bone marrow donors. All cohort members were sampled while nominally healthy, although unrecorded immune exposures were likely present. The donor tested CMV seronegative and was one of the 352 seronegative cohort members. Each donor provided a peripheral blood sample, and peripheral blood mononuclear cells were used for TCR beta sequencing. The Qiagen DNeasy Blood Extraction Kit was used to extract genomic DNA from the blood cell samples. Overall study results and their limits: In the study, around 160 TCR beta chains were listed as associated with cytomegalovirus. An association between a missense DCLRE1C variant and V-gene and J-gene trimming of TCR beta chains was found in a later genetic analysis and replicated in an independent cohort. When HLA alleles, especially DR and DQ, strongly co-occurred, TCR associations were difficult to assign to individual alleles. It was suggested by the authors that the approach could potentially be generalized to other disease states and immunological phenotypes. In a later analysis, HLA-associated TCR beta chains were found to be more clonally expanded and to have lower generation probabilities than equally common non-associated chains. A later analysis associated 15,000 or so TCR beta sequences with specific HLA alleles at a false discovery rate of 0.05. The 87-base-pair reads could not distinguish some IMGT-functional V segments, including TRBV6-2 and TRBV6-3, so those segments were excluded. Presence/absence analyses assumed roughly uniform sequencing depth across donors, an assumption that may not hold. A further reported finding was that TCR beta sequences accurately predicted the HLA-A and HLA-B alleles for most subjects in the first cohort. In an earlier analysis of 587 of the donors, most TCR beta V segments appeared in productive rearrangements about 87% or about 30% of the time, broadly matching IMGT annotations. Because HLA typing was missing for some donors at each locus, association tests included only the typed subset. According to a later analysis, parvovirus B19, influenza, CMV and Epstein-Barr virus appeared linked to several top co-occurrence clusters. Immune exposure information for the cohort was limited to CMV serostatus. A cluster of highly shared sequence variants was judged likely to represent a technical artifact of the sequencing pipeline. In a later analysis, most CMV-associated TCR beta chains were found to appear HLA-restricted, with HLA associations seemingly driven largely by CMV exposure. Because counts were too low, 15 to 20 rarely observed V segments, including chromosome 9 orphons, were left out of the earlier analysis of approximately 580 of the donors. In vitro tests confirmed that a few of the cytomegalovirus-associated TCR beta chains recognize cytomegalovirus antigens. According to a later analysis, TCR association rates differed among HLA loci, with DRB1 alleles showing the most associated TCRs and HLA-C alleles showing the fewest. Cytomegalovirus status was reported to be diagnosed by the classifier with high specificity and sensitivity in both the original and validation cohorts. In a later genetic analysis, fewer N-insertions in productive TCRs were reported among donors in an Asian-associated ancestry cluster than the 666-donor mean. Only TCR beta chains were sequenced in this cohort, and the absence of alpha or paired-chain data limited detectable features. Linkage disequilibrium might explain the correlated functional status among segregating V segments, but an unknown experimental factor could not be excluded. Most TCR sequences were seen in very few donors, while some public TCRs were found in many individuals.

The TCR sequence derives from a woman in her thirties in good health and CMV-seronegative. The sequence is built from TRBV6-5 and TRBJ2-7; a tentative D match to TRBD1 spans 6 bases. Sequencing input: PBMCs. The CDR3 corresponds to CASSISWGPYEQYF. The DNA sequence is TGTGCCAGCAGCATAAGCTGGGGGCCCTACGAGCAGTACTTC.